This entry is about one T cell receptor (beta chain). Antigen specificity is unknown. PCR primers comprised 60 Vbeta and 13 Jbeta primers. The assay was immunoSEQ multiplex PCR, and TCRdb's table has in-frame clones only and misses some. The repertoire has under 200,000 clones, about 79% of them found once; the top ten carry 6.4%. Donors counted as nominally healthy when sampled, yet unrecorded immune exposures were likely. The sample comes from a study of cytomegalovirus exposure and HLA in healthy donors. Overall study: Among the roughly 400 genotyped donors, 65% to 85% were placed in the Caucasian-associated ancestry cluster. The study, taken as a whole, reports: CMV antigen specificity was confirmed in vitro for three CMV-associated chains. Some V segments could not be told apart, so they were left out, TRBV6-2 and TRBV6-3 among them.

Germline V gene lookup returns CDR1 SGHRS and CDR2 YFSETQ. CDR3 length: 13 residues. Trimming removed 0 bases at V and 7 bases at J, with 10 bases between. Sequences were obtained from PBMCs. The clonotype comes from a man aged 50 to 59 in good health and CMV-seropositive. The chain is built from TRBV5-1 and TRBJ2-5, with D perhaps matching TRBD1 (6 bases). The CDR3 here is CASSLGPQGTQYF. CDR3 coding DNA: TGCGCCAGCAGCTTGGGCCCACAGGGGACCCAGTACTTC.